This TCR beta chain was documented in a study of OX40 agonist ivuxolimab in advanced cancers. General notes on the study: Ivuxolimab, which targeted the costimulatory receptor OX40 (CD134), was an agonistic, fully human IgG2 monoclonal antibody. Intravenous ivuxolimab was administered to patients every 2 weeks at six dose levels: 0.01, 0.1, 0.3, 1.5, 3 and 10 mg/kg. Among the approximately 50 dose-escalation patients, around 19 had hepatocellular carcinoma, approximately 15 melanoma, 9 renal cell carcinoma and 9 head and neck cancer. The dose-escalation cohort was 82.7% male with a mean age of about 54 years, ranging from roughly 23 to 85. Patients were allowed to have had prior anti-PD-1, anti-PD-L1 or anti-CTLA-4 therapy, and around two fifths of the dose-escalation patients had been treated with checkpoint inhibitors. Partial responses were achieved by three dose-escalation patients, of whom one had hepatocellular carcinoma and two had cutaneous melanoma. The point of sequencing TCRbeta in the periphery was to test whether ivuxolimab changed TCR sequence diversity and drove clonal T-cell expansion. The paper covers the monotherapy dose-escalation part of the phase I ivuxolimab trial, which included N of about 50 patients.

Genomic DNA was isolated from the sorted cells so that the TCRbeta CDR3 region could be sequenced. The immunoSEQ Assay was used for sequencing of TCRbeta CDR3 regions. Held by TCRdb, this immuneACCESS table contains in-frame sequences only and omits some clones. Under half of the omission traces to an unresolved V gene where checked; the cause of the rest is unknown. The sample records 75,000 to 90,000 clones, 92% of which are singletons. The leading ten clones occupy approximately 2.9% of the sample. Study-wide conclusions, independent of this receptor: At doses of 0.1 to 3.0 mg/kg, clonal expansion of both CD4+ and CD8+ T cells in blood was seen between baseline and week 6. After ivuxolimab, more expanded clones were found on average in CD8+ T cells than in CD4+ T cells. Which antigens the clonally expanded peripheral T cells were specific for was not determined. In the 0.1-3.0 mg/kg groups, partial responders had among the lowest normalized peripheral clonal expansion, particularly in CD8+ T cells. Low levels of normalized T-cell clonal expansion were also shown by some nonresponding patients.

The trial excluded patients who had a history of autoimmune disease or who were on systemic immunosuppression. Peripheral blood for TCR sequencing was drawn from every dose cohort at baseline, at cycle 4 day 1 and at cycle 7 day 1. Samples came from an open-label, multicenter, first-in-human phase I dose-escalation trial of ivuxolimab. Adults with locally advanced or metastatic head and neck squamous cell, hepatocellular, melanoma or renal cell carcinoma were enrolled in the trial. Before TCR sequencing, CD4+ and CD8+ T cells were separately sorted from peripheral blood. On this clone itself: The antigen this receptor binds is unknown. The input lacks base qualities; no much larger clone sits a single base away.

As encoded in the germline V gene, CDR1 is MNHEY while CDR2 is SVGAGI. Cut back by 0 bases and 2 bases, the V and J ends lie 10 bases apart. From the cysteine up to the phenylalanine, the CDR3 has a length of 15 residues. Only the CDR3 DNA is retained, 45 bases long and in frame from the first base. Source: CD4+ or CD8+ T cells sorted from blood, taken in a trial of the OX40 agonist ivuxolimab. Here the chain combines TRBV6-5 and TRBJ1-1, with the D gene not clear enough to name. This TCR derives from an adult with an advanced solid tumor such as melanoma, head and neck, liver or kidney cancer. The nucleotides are TGTGCCAGCAGTTACTCGTGGCAGAGAAACACTGAAGCTTTCTTT. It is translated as CASSYSWQRNTEAFF.